The T cell receptor beta chain described here comes from a study of T-cell reconstitution after alpha-beta-depleted transplantation in children. Using unique molecular identifiers, the investigators prepared the TCRbeta library. TCRdb re-derived calls from the PCR reads in MiXCR, one entry per CDR3 protein. This table has 140,000 or so distinct CDR3 sequences, about 9% appearing once. The germline V gene encodes CDR1 SGHRS and CDR2 YFSETQ. V lost 4 bases to trimming and J lost 5 bases; unmatched junction nucleotides: 9. This CDR3 region has 16 residues. This clonotype has a count of ten or more. This specimen consisted of PBMCs, mostly from graft donor cells, obtained 180 days after TCRalphabeta/CD19-depleted stem cell transplant. The receptor was derived from a female patient aged 2-9 years who had a stem cell transplant for congenital amegakaryocytic thrombocytopenia, so the T cells may come from the graft donor. The gene calls are TRBV5-1 and TRBJ2-1, with TRBD1 matching over 10 bases. For the CDR3, the DNA is TGCGCCAGCAGCCCACCCGGGACAGGGGCAGACAATGAGCAGTTCTTC. As protein: CASSPPGTGADNEQFF.